This is a list of T cell receptor beta chains from one sample in a study of T cells expressing NK-cell markers. TCRdb re-called the 5' RACE reads; every CDR3 protein appears as one record, without DNA. Its table records a few hundred thousand distinct CDR3 sequences. Material: blood T cells: a sorted CD56 or NKG2C T cell subset, CD4+ or CD8+ T cells, or bulk PBMC T cells (not recorded which). These receptor sequences come from a man aged 18 to 29 in good health. CDR3s include the opening cysteine and the closing phenylalanine or tryptophan.

TRBJ2-1,TRBV5-1,CASAAGGRNGEQFF
TRBJ1-1,TRBV4-1,CASGKGTDLNTEAFF
TRBJ2-3,TRBV6-1,CASSEPQNPDTQYF
TRBJ2-7,TRBV7-9,CASIPPGRSSYEQYF
TRBJ2-3,TRBV6-6,CASTQSDTQYF
TRBJ2-3,TRBV24-1,CATAGSGTDTQYF
TRBJ2-3,TRBV7-8,CASSSGQGLDTQYF
TRBJ2-1,TRBV6-2/TRBV6-3,CASSWTGTRLIEQFF
TRBJ2-7,TRBV4-3,CASSQEGGNSYEQYF
TRBJ2-2,TRBV15,CATSSEYRTMRAGELFF
TRBJ2-3,TRBV5-1,CASAEGGRPGDTQYF
TRBJ2-3,TRBV6-5,CASSYAYTQYF
TRBJ1-1,TRBV3-1,CASSQGGTVGEAFF
TRBJ2-7,TRBV7-6,CASSSSFGALYEQYF
TRBJ1-5,TRBV7-2,CASSLDQLQGQPQHF
TRBJ2-7,TRBV5-1,CASSPTQIGQGFSEQYF